This T cell receptor (beta chain) was retrieved from a study of T-cell memory formation after mild COVID-19. Germline V gene lookup returns CDR1 LNHNV and CDR2 YYDKDF (reference sequence). Trimming stripped 2 bases from V and 4 bases from J, with 13 bases between. CDR3 size: 15 residues. TCRdb re-derived calls from the 5' RACE reads in MiXCR, one entry per CDR3 protein. The top ten hold approximately 8% of the sample, which has fewer than 600,000 distinct CDR3 sequences, about 20% seen once. The sample was PBMCs or a T cell subset sorted from them (not recorded which). V is TRBV15 and J is TRBJ2-3; D not certain. The receptor comes from an adult woman who had mild COVID-19 (a few samples of this study predate the infection). Cell type and time point are not known. The CDR3, as DNA: TGTGCCACCAGCAGACTAGTTAAGGCCCCAGATACGCAGTATTTT. Translation gives CATSRLVKAPDTQYF.